This entry concerns a single T cell receptor (beta chain). TCRdb re-called the RT-PCR reads through MiXCR, storing one row per CDR3 protein. Of a few hundred thousand distinct CDR3 sequences listed, 11% to 15% are singletons. This entry comes from a study of response to subunit inactivated influenza vaccine. CDR3 length equals 14 residues. Germline-derived CDR1 and CDR2 are KGHDR and SFDVKD. V dropped 7 bases and J dropped 4; count of bases not matched to a gene: 5. The receptor was derived from a man aged 45 to 65 who received an inactivated influenza vaccine. This rearrangement joins TRBV24-1 to TRBJ2-2, with 7 bases fitting TRBD1. This specimen was PBMCs from blood, taken roughly 13 days after vaccination. The CDR3 sequence: CATSLQGSTGELFF. Here the CDR3 DNA reads TGTGCCACCAGCTTACAGGGGTCCACCGGGGAGCTGTTTTTT.